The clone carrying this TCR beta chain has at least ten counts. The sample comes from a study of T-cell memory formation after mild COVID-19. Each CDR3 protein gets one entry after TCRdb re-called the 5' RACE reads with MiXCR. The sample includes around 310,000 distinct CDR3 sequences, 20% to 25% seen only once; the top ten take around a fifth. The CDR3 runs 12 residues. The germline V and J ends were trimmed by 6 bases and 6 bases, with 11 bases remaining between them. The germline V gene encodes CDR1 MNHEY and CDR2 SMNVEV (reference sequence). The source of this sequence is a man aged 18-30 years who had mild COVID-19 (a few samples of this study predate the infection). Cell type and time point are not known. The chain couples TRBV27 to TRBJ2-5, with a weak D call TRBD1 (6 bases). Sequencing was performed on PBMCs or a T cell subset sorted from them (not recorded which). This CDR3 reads CASSLTGKTQYF. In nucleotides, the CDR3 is TGTGCCAGCAGCCTAACAGGGAAGACCCAGTACTTC.